Below, 20 T cell receptor beta chains from the same sample are listed, as sequenced in a study of T cell changes during pregnancy in multiple sclerosis. Libraries were prepared by immunoSEQ multiplex PCR; TCRdb keeps only in-frame clonotypes and omits some of them. The table records around 57,000 clones, 90% to 95% of them present only once. Source: peripheral blood, taken in the third trimester of pregnancy. The receptors originated from a female donor in good health, enrolled as a control in a pregnancy study.

DNA of the CDR3: TGCGCCAGCAGCGGGGGGACAGGCTTTCGGAATGAGCAGTTCTTC. It translates to CASSGGTGFRNEQFF. The chain links TRBV4-1 to TRBJ2-1; 8 bases agree with TRBD1. From germline, CDR1 is MGHRA and CDR2 YSYEKL. This CDR3 has 15 amino acids. J lost 7 bases, V lost 5 bases, and 10 bases had no gene match.

V gene TRBV30 combines with J gene TRBJ1-4; no firm D call. Trimming removed 2 bases at V and 2 bases at J, with 12 bases between. This CDR3 has 15 amino acids. From germline, CDR1 is GTSNPN and CDR2 SVGIG (reference sequence). Here the CDR3 DNA reads TGTGCCTGGAGTCTCGGGTTTATCACTAATGAAAAACTGTTTTTT. It is translated as CAWSLGFITNEKLFF.

This chain links TRBV7-8 with TRBJ1-5; no reliable D call. Trimming pared 5 bases from V and 3 bases from J, leaving 11 bases between. The CDR3 contains 14 residues. In germline, CDR1 is SGHVS, CDR2 FQNEAQ. Here the CDR3 reads CASSHNRDNQPQHF. The CDR3 region has the DNA TGTGCCAGCAGCCACAACCGGGACAATCAGCCCCAGCATTTT.

This rearrangement joins TRBV9 to TRBJ2-3, with 9 bases identical to TRBD2. The length of the CDR3 is 15 residues. V lost 0 bases to trimming and J lost 4 bases; unmatched junction nucleotides: 3. Germline V gives CDR1 SGDLS, CDR2 YYNGEE. CDR3 coding DNA: TGTGCCAGCAGCGTAGCGGAGCGGGGGGCAGATACGCAGTATTTT. This codes for CASSVAERGADTQYF.

This clone occurred once. The chain carries TRBV27 and TRBJ2-1, with D possibly TRBD2 on 5 matching bases. The CDR3 spans 16 residues. The V and J ends lost 4 bases and 0 bases respectively, with 13 bases between them. CDR1 MNHEY and CDR2 SMNVEV come from the germline V gene (reference sequence). CDR3 nucleotide sequence: TGTGCCAGCAGTTCCGACGACGGGATCTCCTACAATGAGCAGTTCTTC. The encoded protein is CASSSDDGISYNEQFF.

The V gene is TRBV6-5, the J gene TRBJ1-5, with TRBD1 matching 7 bases. The CDR3 runs to 15 residues. V shed 5 bases, J shed 5 bases, and the junction held 9 bases outside the gene matches. Per germline, CDR1 MNHEY and CDR2 SVGAGI. The CDR3 nucleotides read TGTGCCAGCAGTCGACAGGGTGGTGAGGATCAGCCCCAGCATTTT. Amino acid sequence: CASSRQGGEDQPQHF.

This CDR3 reads CASSSPIAGGPYEQYF. The CDR3 DNA reads as TGTGCCAGCAGCTCTCCAATAGCGGGGGGGCCCTACGAGCAGTACTTC. The V and J genes are TRBV7-2 and TRBJ2-7, with 11 bases matching TRBD2. Losses at the gene ends were 4 bases for V and 2 bases for J; bases not matched to a gene: 7. The CDR3 length is 16 residues. CDR1 SGHTA and CDR2 FQGNSA come from the germline V gene.

The V call is TRBV11-2, the J call TRBJ2-7; possibly TRBD2 for D (5 bases). Trimming left V 6 bases short and J 2 bases short, with 23 bases between. Germline values: CDR1 SGHAT, CDR2 FQNNGV. The CDR3 runs to 17 residues. The CDR3 protein is CASRPIVGQQTTYEQYF. CDR3 sequence (DNA): TGTGCCAGCAGGCCGATTGTAGGTCAACAGACTACCTACGAGCAGTACTTC.

About this clone itself: The junction and the germline gene differ at one end; a read error may be behind it. The chain combines TRBV6-4 with TRBJ1-5; possible D gene TRBD1, 5 bases. Germline V gene data show CDR1 as MRHNA and CDR2 as SNTAGT. There are 15 residues in the CDR3. CDR3 protein: CASSDSAGNNQLQHF. CDR3 nucleotide sequence: TGTGCCAGCAGTGACTCGGCAGGGAACAATCAGCTCCAGCATTTT.

The rearrangement uses TRBV18 and TRBJ1-2, with 9 nucleotides matching TRBD1. This CDR3 region has 15 residues. Germline values: CDR1 KGHSH, CDR2 LQKENI. Losses at the gene ends were 3 bases for V and 4 bases for J; bases not matched to a gene: 6. CDR3 residues: CASSPDGTGTYGYTF. DNA of the CDR3: TGTGCCAGCTCACCGGACGGGACAGGGACCTATGGCTACACCTTC.

V is TRBV16 and J is TRBJ1-2; D not certain. Between the trimmed V and J ends, which lost 4 bases and 0 bases, there was a span of 15 bases. The CDR3 runs to 16 residues. The germline CDR1 and CDR2 sequences are KGHSY and FQNENV. The CDR3 loop reads CASSPDLTSSNYGYTF. The CDR3 DNA sequence: TGTGCCAGCAGCCCCGACTTAACCTCCTCTAACTATGGCTACACCTTC.

This chain connects TRBV7-2 to TRBJ2-7; TRBD1 matches 7 bases. The CDR3 sequence is 16 residues long. CDR1 and CDR2 (germline): SGHTA, FQGNSA. The J segment lost 2 bases and the V segment lost 1 base, leaving 8 bases of the junction unmatched. DNA for the CDR3: TGTGCCAGCAGCTTAGGAGGAGACAGGGCAACCTACGAGCAGTACTTC. Protein: CASSLGGDRATYEQYF. Drawing the rest from reference TRBV7-2 and TRBJ2-7, the complete variable domain is GAGVSQSPSNKVTEKGKDVELRCDPISGHTALYWYRQSLGQGLEFLIYFQGNSAPDKSGLPSDRFSAERTGGSVSTLTIQRTQQEDSAVYLCASSLGGDRATYEQYFGPGTRLTVT.

The V call is TRBV7-9, the J call TRBJ1-4; D may be TRBD1 (6 bases). This CDR3 has 13 residues. Germline loops: CDR1 SEHNR, CDR2 FQNEAQ (reference sequence). V lost 4 bases to trimming and J lost 12 bases, with 15 bases between them. This chain's CDR3 is CASSYRQEQELFF. CDR3 bases: TGTGCCAGCAGCTACCGACAGGAACAGGAACTGTTTTTT.

The chain couples TRBV19 to TRBJ2-3; TRBD2 agrees at 12 bases. Germline values: CDR1 LNHDA, CDR2 SQIVND (reference sequence). J lost 1 base, V lost 3 bases, and 5 bases had no gene match. This CDR3 region has 17 residues. The CDR3 sequence is CASSILAGGLGTDTQYF. DNA of the CDR3: TGTGCCAGTAGTATCCTAGCGGGGGGGCTAGGCACAGATACGCAGTATTTT.

This rearrangement joins TRBV2 to TRBJ1-4; 7 nucleotides match TRBD1. The CDR3 runs 15 residues. Germline CDR1 and CDR2: SNHLY and FYNNEI. J gave up 3 bases and V 5 bases, and 6 bases lay outside the gene matches. CDR3 amino acids: CASSPRTGPNEKLFF. The CDR3 region has the DNA TGTGCCAGCAGTCCTAGGACAGGACCTAATGAAAAACTGTTTTTT. Full variable domain (remainder filled in from reference TRBV2 and TRBJ1-4): EPEVTQTPSHQVTQMGQEVILRCVPISNHLYFYWYRQILGQKVEFLVSFYNNEISEKSEIFDDQFSVERPDGSNFTLKIRSTKLEDSAMYFCASSPRTGPNEKLFFGSGTQLSVL.

The V and J genes are TRBV5-1 and TRBJ1-1, with TRBD1 matching 11 bases. The CDR3 has 17 amino acids. Germline CDR1 SGHRS, CDR2 YFSETQ. The J segment lost 5 bases and the V segment lost 4 bases, leaving 13 bases of the junction unmatched. As DNA, the CDR3 is TGCGCCAGCAGCCACAGGACCCGGGACAGGGGGGGTACTGAAGCTTTCTTT. As protein: CASSHRTRDRGGTEAFF.

In its sample, this clone was seen once. A read error may produce the germline difference seen at one junction end. The chain combines TRBV28 with TRBJ1-4, with TRBD1 matching over 8 bases. The length of the CDR3 is 14 residues. Germline assignment: CDR1 MDHEN and CDR2 SYDVKM. The CDR3 nucleotides are TGTGCCAGCAGTTTATACAGGGGGGGGCAGATCGTTGTTTTT. Translating gives CASSLYRGGQIVVF.

Concerning this clone itself: This specimen includes other DNA sequences encoding the same CDR3. The CDR3 reads CASSITGVNTEAFF. The CDR3 DNA reads as TGTGCCAGTAGTATTACAGGGGTGAACACTGAAGCTTTCTTT. V is TRBV19 and J is TRBJ1-1, with 7 bases that match TRBD1. The J segment lost 0 bases and the V segment lost 3 bases, leaving 1 base of the junction unmatched. The CDR3 runs 14 residues. Germline assignment: CDR1 LNHDA and CDR2 SQIVND (reference sequence).

V usage is TRBV15 and J usage is TRBJ1-3; maybe TRBD1 (6 bases). Looked up from germline, CDR1 is LNHNV and CDR2 is YYDKDF (reference sequence). This CDR3 region has 14 residues. CDR3 sequence (DNA): TGTGCGTCCCAGGGACACCAATCTGGAAACACCATATATTTT. Protein: CASQGHQSGNTIYF.

This chain links TRBV21-1 with TRBJ2-5; the D call in the table, TRBD1, was not verified against the DNA. TRBV21-1 is deemed a pseudogene. There are 15 residues in the CDR3. The CDR3 DNA reads TGTGCCAGCATCCCCACAGGGGGAGTGGGGGAGACCCAGTACTTC. Protein: CASIPTGGVGETQYF.